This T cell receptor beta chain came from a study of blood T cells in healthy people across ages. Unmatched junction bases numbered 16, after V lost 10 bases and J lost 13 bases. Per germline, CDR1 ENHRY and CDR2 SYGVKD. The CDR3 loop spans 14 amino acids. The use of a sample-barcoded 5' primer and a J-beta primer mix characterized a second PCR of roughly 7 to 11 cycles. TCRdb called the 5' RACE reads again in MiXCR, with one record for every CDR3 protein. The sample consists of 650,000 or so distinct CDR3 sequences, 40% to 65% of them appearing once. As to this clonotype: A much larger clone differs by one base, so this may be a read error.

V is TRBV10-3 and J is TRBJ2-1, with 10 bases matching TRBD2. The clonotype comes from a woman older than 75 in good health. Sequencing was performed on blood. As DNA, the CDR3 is TGTGCCACCGGGGCTAGCGGGGGACAAGAGACCCAGTTCTTC. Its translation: CATGASGGQETQFF.